The clone carrying this T cell receptor beta chain showed up many times. Antigen specificity is unknown. The entry originates in a study of T-cell reconstitution after alpha-beta-depleted transplantation in children. Study-wide results and limits: At around two months after transplant, the alpha-beta T cells were reportedly derived from several hundred expanded clones that came from non-depleted graft cells. T-cell numbers and diversity, one year after transplant, stemmed largely from T cells that were newly produced.

During its preparation, the TCRbeta library received unique molecular identifiers. TCRdb recomputed calls from the PCR reads with MiXCR, one row per CDR3 protein. Of about 400,000 distinct CDR3 sequences listed, under 20% are singletons. Per the germline V gene, CDR1 is SGHRS and CDR2 is YFSETQ. V lost 6 bases, J lost 6 bases, and 16 bases lay in between. The CDR3 sequence is 13 residues long. The source material was PBMCs, mostly from graft donor cells, sampled 360 days after TCRalphabeta/CD19-depleted stem cell transplant. This chain links TRBV5-1 with TRBJ2-7; tentative D call: TRBD1 (7 bases). The TCR originated in a boy younger than two who had a stem cell transplant for Wiskott-Aldrich syndrome, so the T cells may come from the graft donor. The CDR3 region is CASMRQGGTEQYF. The CDR3 coding sequence is TGCGCCAGCATGCGACAGGGAGGCACCGAGCAGTACTTC. The complete variable domain, with remaining parts taken from reference TRBV5-1 and TRBJ2-7, reads KAGVTQTPRYLIKTRGQQVTLSCSPISGHRSVSWYQQTPGQGLQFLFEYFSETQRNKGNFPGRFSGRQFSNSRSEMNVSTLELGDSALYLCASMRQGGTEQYFGPGTRLTVT.